Listed below are T cell receptor beta chains from one sample, sequenced in a study of T-cell reconstitution after alpha-beta-depleted transplantation in children. One entry per CDR3 protein, called by TCRdb with MiXCR from the PCR reads. The data hold 130,000 to 150,000 distinct CDR3 sequences, with around 8.5% observed a single time. The specimen comprised PBMCs, mostly from graft donor cells, sampled 180 days after TCRalphabeta/CD19-depleted stem cell transplant. Every receptor here comes from a female patient between 2 and 15 years old who had a stem cell transplant for congenital amegakaryocytic thrombocytopenia, so the T cells may come from the graft donor. Each CDR3 is given with its conserved first and last residue. D genes are given only for firm matches. Some rows have no size entry. The others give once, few or many, or a class for an expanded clone.

clone size,J gene,D gene,V gene,CDR3 protein,CDR3 DNA
many,TRBJ1-6,NA,TRBV19,CASGTASSYNSPLHF,TGTGCCAGTGGGACGGCGAGCTCCTATAATTCACCCCTCCACTTT
many,TRBJ2-5,TRBD1,TRBV6-5,CASSYEGAGETQYF,TGTGCCAGCAGTTACGAGGGGGCAGGTGAGACCCAGTACTTC
few,TRBJ2-1,TRBD1,TRBV20-1,CSARQGQGSQGEQFF,TGCAGTGCTAGACAGGGACAGGGGAGTCAGGGTGAGCAGTTCTTC
many,TRBJ2-1,TRBD2,TRBV29-1,CTAGLAEPNEQFF,TGCACCGCTGGACTAGCGGAACCCAATGAGCAGTTCTTC
many,TRBJ2-1,NA,TRBV7-2,CASSPRPVAEQFF,TGTGCCAGCAGCCCCCGTCCGGTGGCTGAGCAGTTCTTC
many,TRBJ2-1,TRBD2,TRBV4-3,CASSPGLAGATYNEQFF,TGCGCCAGCAGCCCAGGACTAGCGGGAGCAACCTACAATGAGCAGTTCTTC
many,TRBJ2-1,TRBD1,TRBV9,CASSVGVGQGFDEQFF,TGTGCCAGCAGCGTAGGTGTGGGACAGGGCTTCGATGAGCAGTTCTTC
few,TRBJ2-7,TRBD2,TRBV5-1,CASGQTGGSYEQYF,TGCGCCAGCGGCCAGACGGGAGGGTCCTACGAGCAGTACTTC
many,TRBJ1-4,TRBD1,TRBV15,CATSRDQTGYINEKLFF,TGTGCCACCAGCAGAGATCAGACAGGGTACATCAATGAAAAACTGTTTTTT
many,TRBJ2-1,NA,TRBV12-3/TRBV12-4,CASSFEGWRGGYNEQFF,TGTGCCAGCAGTTTTGAAGGTTGGAGGGGGGGGTACAATGAGCAGTTCTTC
NA,TRBJ2-1,NA,TRBV24-1,CATSDSEGGVNEQFF,TGTGCCACCAGTGATTCCGAAGGGGGAGTGAATGAGCAGTTCTTC
NA,TRBJ1-3,NA,TRBV28,CASRGVGNTIYF,TGTGCCAGCAGGGGGGTTGGAAACACCATATATTTT
few,TRBJ2-1,NA,TRBV27,CASSRAGPPYNEQFF,TGTGCCAGCAGCAGGGCGGGCCCCCCCTACAATGAGCAGTTCTTC
few,TRBJ2-3,NA,TRBV14,CASSRLVGSVDTQYF,TGTGCCAGCAGCCGATTAGTTGGTTCAGTCGATACGCAGTATTTT
many,TRBJ1-4,NA,TRBV7-8,CASSLAHMGAVGEKLFF,TGTGCCAGCAGCTTAGCGCATATGGGGGCAGTAGGTGAAAAACTGTTTTTT
many,TRBJ2-3,TRBD2,TRBV6-5,CASSYGGGVQSQYF,TGTGCCAGCAGTTACGGCGGGGGGGTCCAATCGCAGTATTTT